The T cell receptor beta chain under discussion was sequenced for a study of technical replicates of blood from a handful of donors (dated by TCRdb to the late 2010s). To prepare the library, the immunoSEQ multiplex PCR assay was applied. Imported from immuneACCESS, the table was reduced by TCRdb to in-frame sequences with V and J called. These copies leave out some clones; in studies compared against another copy, an unresolved V gene accounts for under half, and the cause of the remainder is not known. The sample yields 45,000 to 60,000 clones; 91% were counted once. Of the sample, less than 5% falls within the top ten clones. Notes on this clone: Its antigen is not yet known. No much larger clonotype is one base removed from it; base qualities were not supplied.

V trim: 8 bases; J trim: 2 bases; unmatched bases: 7. As encoded in the germline V gene, CDR1 is KGHSH while CDR2 is LQKENI. Measured from the cysteine to the phenylalanine, the CDR3 is 15 residues long. CDR3 DNA is the only sequence kept; it has 45 bases, read in frame from the first base. The V and J segments used are TRBV18 and TRBJ2-1, with 9 bases matching TRBD2. The specimen sequenced was PBMCs. The TCR was taken from a human donor in good health. Some clones in this sample may be carry-over from other donors' samples. The CDR3 reads CASLMTSGAYNEQFF. The nucleotide sequence reads TGTGCCAGCCTAATGACTAGCGGAGCCTACAATGAGCAGTTCTTC.